One and the same sample provided the 25 T cell receptor beta chains below, sequenced in a study of cytomegalovirus exposure and HLA in healthy donors. Amplification used 60 Vbeta primers and 13 Jbeta primers. TCRdb keeps only in-frame clones here, not all; method: immunoSEQ multiplex PCR. This table holds 75,000 to 100,000 clones, 60% to 80% found once. Sequencing used PBMCs. These TCRs come from a man aged 35-49 years in good health and CMV-seronegative.

The J gene is TRBJ1-6, the V gene TRBV30; TRBD1 matches at 7 bases. V shed 5 bases and J 0 bases; nucleotides not matched to a gene: 10. This CDR3 contains 17 residues. In germline, CDR1 is GTSNPN, CDR2 SVGIG (reference sequence). The CDR3 is CAWSRGDRSSYNSPLHF. In nucleotides, the CDR3 is TGTGCCTGGTCTAGAGGGGACAGAAGCTCCTATAATTCACCCCTCCACTTT.

Only one count was recorded for this clone. The J gene is TRBJ2-6, the V gene TRBV28; perhaps TRBD2 as D (5 bases). Germline assignment: CDR1 MDHEN and CDR2 SYDVKM. V shed 5 bases and J shed 0 bases, with 11 bases lying between them. The CDR3 is made up of 16 amino acids. This CDR3 is CASSVRTASGANVLTF. The CDR3, as DNA: TGTGCCAGCAGTGTAAGGACTGCCTCTGGGGCCAACGTCCTGACTTTC. Full variable domain (remainder filled in from reference TRBV28 and TRBJ2-6): DVKVTQSSRYLVKRTGEKVFLECVQDMDHENMFWYRQDPGLGLRLIYFSYDVKMKEKGDIPEGYSVSREKKERFSLILESASTNQTSMYLCASSVRTASGANVLTFGAGSRLTVL.

This clone was detected only a few times. V is TRBV2 and J is TRBJ2-1; D remains unclear. This CDR3 region has 11 residues. V lost 4 bases to trimming and J lost 10 bases, with 8 bases between them. Germline V gives CDR1 SNHLY, CDR2 FYNNEI. The CDR3 DNA is TGTGCCAGCAGTGTAGAGCACGAGCAGTTCTTC. Protein product: CASSVEHEQFF. Full variable domain (missing parts from reference TRBV2 and TRBJ2-1): EPEVTQTPSHQVTQMGQEVILRCVPISNHLYFYWYRQILGQKVEFLVSFYNNEISEKSEIFDDQFSVERPDGSNFTLKIRSTKLEDSAMYFCASSVEHEQFFGPGTRLTVL.

V usage is TRBV6-1 and J usage is TRBJ1-6, with a tentative D call TRBD1 (5 bases). Deletions cut 6 bases from V and 7 bases from J, with 25 bases between. CDR3 length: 18 amino acids. From germline, CDR1 is MNHNS and CDR2 SASEGT. The CDR3 reads CASSERQTGTLGNSPLHF. The CDR3 DNA follows: TGTGCCAGCAGCGAACGACAGACTGGTACCTTAGGGAATTCACCCCTCCACTTT.

The rearrangement uses TRBV7-8 and TRBJ2-2; possible D gene TRBD1, 6 bases. CDR3 length: 14 amino acids. CDR1 and CDR2 (germline): SGHVS, FQNEAQ. V was shortened by 4 bases and J by 4 bases, with 10 bases between the two germline ends. The CDR3 coding sequence is TGTGCCAGCAGCTCTTCAGGGGTCACCGGGGAGCTGTTTTTT. It codes for CASSSSGVTGELFF.

This clone appeared a few times. J is TRBJ2-5 and V is TRBV7-8; 11 bases map to TRBD2. The DNA end favors TRBJ2-7, so the J call may be wrong. Germline V gene lookup returns CDR1 SGHVS and CDR2 FQNEAQ. This CDR3 has 15 amino acids. CDR3 in amino acids: CASSRGLAENYEQYF. The DNA for the CDR3 is TGTGCCAGCAGCCGGGGACTAGCGGAAAACTACGAGCAGTACTTC.

This chain links TRBV18 with TRBJ2-7; TRBD1 matches at 9 bases. The germline V gene encodes CDR1 KGHSH and CDR2 LQKENI. The trim removed 2 bases at V and 5 bases at J, leaving 7 bases unmatched. The CDR3 runs 15 residues. CDR3: CASSPRDRGADEQYF. The DNA of the CDR3 is TGTGCCAGCTCACCAAGAGACAGGGGGGCCGACGAGCAGTACTTC.

As DNA, the CDR3 is TGCGCCAGCAGCTTGGGTGGGGGGGACGAGCAGTACTTC. Its translation: CASSLGGGDEQYF. The chain couples TRBV5-1 to TRBJ2-7; 7 nucleotides agree with TRBD2. CDR3 length equals 13 residues. With V trimmed by 0 bases and J by 5 bases, 2 bases remained unmatched. Germline assignment: CDR1 SGHRS and CDR2 YFSETQ.

The gene calls are TRBV27 and TRBJ1-4; no clear D gene. Germline V lookup: CDR1 MNHEY, CDR2 SMNVEV (reference sequence). The germline V and J ends were trimmed by 0 bases and 0 bases, with 5 bases remaining between them. The CDR3 has 15 residues. The DNA of the CDR3 is TGTGCCAGCAGTTTATCGGGCGCAACTAATGAAAAACTGTTTTTT. Translation: CASSLSGATNEKLFF.

The V gene is TRBV5-4, the J gene TRBJ2-5; the D gene is possibly TRBD2 (6 bases). The CDR3 runs to 14 residues. Germline V gene lookup returns CDR1 SGHNT and CDR2 YYREEE (reference sequence). The ends were cut back, 3 bases at V and 2 bases at J, with 11 bases in the middle. CDR3 in DNA: TGTGCCAGCAGCTCCGGGACTCCGCAAGAGACCCAGTACTTC. As protein: CASSSGTPQETQYF.

V and J are TRBV10-3 and TRBJ1-5, with 8 bases lining up with TRBD1. CDR3 size: 16 residues. Germline lookup yields CDR1 ENHRY and CDR2 SYGVKD. V dropped 2 bases and J dropped 1; count of bases not matched to a gene: 4. The CDR3 bases are TGTGCCATCAGTGAGACCAGGGGGCTAAGCAATCAGCCCCAGCATTTT. As protein: CAISETRGLSNQPQHF.

The V and J genes are TRBV21-1 and TRBJ2-7; TRBD1 reflects the table's D call only, with no check against the DNA. TRBV21-1 is described as a pseudogene. The CDR3 spans 14 residues. For the CDR3, the DNA is TGTGCCAGCAGCTCCGGGACAGGGCGCTACGAGCAGTACTTC. It encodes CASSSGTGRYEQYF.

The V and J genes are TRBV29-1 and TRBJ1-1; 8 bases line up with TRBD1. Losses at the gene ends were 7 bases for V and 4 bases for J; bases not matched to a gene: 5. The CDR3 contains 12 residues. Germline loops: CDR1 SQVTM, CDR2 ANQGSEA. The CDR3 DNA follows: TGCAGCGCCGGACAGGGTCCCACTGAAGCTTTCTTT. Amino acids: CSAGQGPTEAFF.

This sequence joins TRBV6-1 and TRBJ2-7; D is perhaps TRBD1 (6 bases). The CDR3 sequence is 15 residues long. Trimming stripped 2 bases from V and 0 bases from J, with 11 bases between. Germline CDR1 reads MNHNS; CDR2 reads SASEGT. CDR3 sequence reads: CASSEKRGSSYEQYF. The CDR3 DNA reads TGTGCCAGCAGTGAAAAAAGGGGGAGCTCCTACGAGCAGTACTTC.

The chain couples TRBV25-1 to TRBJ1-3, with D hard to call. With 5 bases removed from V and 0 bases from J, the gap between germline ends came to 8 bases. From germline, CDR1 is MGHDK and CDR2 SYGVNS. The CDR3 contains 14 residues. CDR3 sequence reads: CASSNPGSGNTIYF. DNA of the CDR3: TGTGCCAGCAGTAATCCGGGCTCTGGAAACACCATATATTTT.

This clone has only a few counts. The chain is built from TRBV6-5 and TRBJ1-1, with D tentatively TRBD1 (6 bases). The CDR3 has 16 amino acids. V lost 0 bases and J 0 bases, leaving 11 bases between the germline ends. Germline V gene sequence: CDR1 MNHEY, CDR2 SVGAGI. The CDR3 protein is CASSYSNRAMNTEAFF. In nucleotides, the CDR3 is TGTGCCAGCAGTTACTCGAACAGGGCCATGAACACTGAAGCTTTCTTT.

The chain joins TRBV5-1 to TRBJ2-7; tentative D call: TRBD1 (6 bases). Germline CDR1 and CDR2: SGHRS and YFSETQ. Trimming took off 4 bases at V and 2 bases at J, with 13 bases between the two ends. The CDR3 sequence is 14 residues long. The CDR3 DNA reads as TGCGCCAGCAGCCTCAGGGGATCGGCCTACGAGCAGTACTTC. Its protein product is CASSLRGSAYEQYF.

In nucleotides, the CDR3 is TGTGCCAGCAGCTTTACAGGGTACAATCAGCCCCAGCATTTT. It codes for CASSFTGYNQPQHF. The V call is TRBV5-6, the J call TRBJ1-5, with TRBD1 as a possible D gene (6 bases). Germline V gene sequence: CDR1 SGHDT, CDR2 YYEEEE. The CDR3 sequence is 14 residues long. The germline V and J ends were trimmed by 2 bases and 3 bases, with 9 bases remaining between them. Together with reference TRBV5-6 and TRBJ1-5, the CDR3 gives the full variable domain: DAGVTQSPTHLIKTRGQQVTLRCSPKSGHDTVSWYQQALGQGPQFIFQYYEEEERQRGNFPDRFSGHQFPNYSSELNVNALLLGDSALYLCASSFTGYNQPQHFGDGTRLSIL.

The CDR3 bases are TGCGCCAGCAGCTTAGGGACTAGCGGGAGGCGGAACACCGGGGAGCTGTTTTTT. Translated, it gives CASSLGTSGRRNTGELFF. V usage is TRBV5-1 and J usage is TRBJ2-2, with 15 bases fitting TRBD2. V shed 2 bases and J 1 base; nucleotides not matched to a gene: 3. Germline V gene sequence: CDR1 SGHRS, CDR2 YFSETQ. The CDR3 is made up of 18 amino acids.

This clone was counted only a few times. V and J are TRBV29-1 and TRBJ2-3; D may be TRBD2 (6 bases). The CDR3 extends over 15 amino acids. Between the trimmed V and J ends, which lost 5 bases and 0 bases, there was a span of 15 bases. The V gene's germline CDR1 is SQVTM and CDR2 ANQGSEA. CDR3 DNA sequence: TGCAGCGTTCTCAGACGTGCGGGGAGCACAGATACGCAGTATTTT. As protein: CSVLRRAGSTDTQYF.

The chain uses TRBV19 and TRBJ1-4; tentatively, D is TRBD1 (6 bases). The CDR3 runs 14 residues. Germline CDR1 reads LNHDA; CDR2 reads SQIVND (reference sequence). Between the trimmed V and J ends, which lost 6 bases and 8 bases, there was a span of 16 bases. The CDR3: CASSAGGPGEKLFF. CDR3 sequence (DNA): TGTGCCAGTAGCGCGGGGGGGCCCGGCGAAAAACTGTTTTTT.

This clone was seen only a few times. The V gene is TRBV7-3, the J gene TRBJ1-1, with 8 bases lining up with TRBD1. CDR1 is SGHTA and CDR2 is FQGTGA in the germline V gene. The CDR3 length is 14 residues. J lost 0 bases, V lost 5 bases, and 2 bases had no gene match. The CDR3 spells CASSRQGMNTEAFF. CDR3 sequence (DNA): TGTGCCAGCAGCCGACAGGGGATGAACACTGAAGCTTTCTTT.

The chain carries TRBV27 and TRBJ2-7; TRBD1 agrees at 7 bases. Looked up from germline, CDR1 is MNHEY and CDR2 is SMNVEV (reference sequence). Trimming cost V 5 bases and J 2 bases; bases outside gene matches: 12. The CDR3 runs to 16 residues. The chain's CDR3 is CASSQTAGTEAYEQYF. CDR3 DNA sequence: TGTGCCAGCAGTCAGACGGCCGGGACAGAAGCCTACGAGCAGTACTTC.

This clone was seen more than once but under ten times. V is TRBV9 and J is TRBJ2-4; possible D gene TRBD1, 5 bases. CDR1 and CDR2 from the germline V gene are SGDLS and YYNGEE. The ends were cut back, 2 bases at V and 11 bases at J, with 14 bases in the middle. The CDR3 has 13 amino acids. CDR3 DNA sequence: TGTGCCAGCAGCGTGGCAGGGTCTCGGGTTCAGTACTTC. The encoded protein is CASSVAGSRVQYF.

The rearrangement uses TRBV27 and TRBJ1-2; D might be TRBD1 (5 bases). Germline lookup yields CDR1 MNHEY and CDR2 SMNVEV (reference sequence). V was clipped by 2 bases and J by 2 bases, with 21 bases between them. This CDR3 has 18 residues. The CDR3 region is CASSLREPTENRNYGYTF. DNA of the CDR3: TGTGCCAGCAGTTTAAGGGAACCGACAGAAAACCGGAACTATGGCTACACCTTC.